This passage covers 31 T cell receptor beta chains from one sample sequenced in a study of T cell clonality in common variable immunodeficiency (dated by TCRdb to 2015 to 2017). Libraries were built with the immunoSEQ multiplex PCR assay. As stored in TCRdb, this immuneACCESS dataset retains in-frame rearrangements with V and J assigned. A fraction of the clones does not appear; measured against another copy, unresolved V genes explain less than half of the discrepancy, and the remainder lacks a known reason. For this sample the table reports under 45,000 clones, with no clone seen just once. The ten largest account for over 8% of the sample. The sequencing input was peripheral blood mononuclear cells. The receptors here all came from a person aged 18-69 years in good health.

This clone was counted at least ten times. Read coverage stops 3 residues before the CDR3 terminus; the germline J gene supplies the remainder. The chain combines TRBV6-1 with TRBJ1-2; tentative D call: TRBD1 (5 bases). V gave up 3 bases and J gave up 7 bases, with 12 bases separating them. Germline lookup yields CDR1 MNHNS and CDR2 SASEGT. The length of the CDR3 is 13 residues. The sequenced CDR3 bases are TGTGCCAGCAGTGAGACCCCCGGGGGTGGC. The encoded protein is CASSETPGGG. The complete CDR3 sequence is CASSETPGGGYTF.

This clone came up many times. The CDR3 loop is CASSELGGADGYTF. The sequenced part of the CDR3 DNA is TGTGCCAGCAGTGAATTAGGGGGGGCTGATGGC. J is TRBJ1-2 and V is TRBV6-1, with D possibly being TRBD1 (6 bases). With the read ending 3 residues before the CDR3 end, the germline J gene is used to fill in that end. This CDR3 contains 14 residues. Trimming removed 2 bases from V and 6 bases from J, with 13 bases in between. CDR1 MNHNS and CDR2 SASEGT come from the germline V gene.

This clone was counted at least ten times. The sequenced fragment ends 3 residues before the CDR3 boundary, so the rest is inferred from the germline J gene. The V gene is TRBV7-3, the J gene TRBJ2-1; 10 bases match TRBD2. From germline, CDR1 is SGHTA and CDR2 FQGTGA. Trimming removed 2 bases from V and 7 bases from J; junction bases left unmatched: 5. This CDR3 is built from 15 residues. CDR3 bases read: TGTGCCAGCAGCTTAGGACTAGCGGATTTTAATGAG. Its translation: CASSLGLADFNE. From start to end, the CDR3 is CASSLGLADFNEQFF.

This clone was seen ten or more times. The CDR3 goes on 3 residues after the read ends, and that part is filled in from the germline J gene. This chain uses TRBV20-1 with TRBJ1-6; 7 bases are a match to TRBD1. Germline values: CDR1 DFQATT, CDR2 SNEGSKA (reference sequence). With 1 base clipped from V and 7 bases from J, the junction kept 7 bases outside the gene matches. The CDR3 is 15 residues long. Incomplete CDR3 DNA: TGCAGTGCTAGAGGCTCGGGGACAGAGAATTCACCC. It translates to CSARGSGTENSP. The full CDR3 reads CSARGSGTENSPLHF.

This clone was counted many times. From the germline J gene comes the end of the CDR3, since the read stops 3 residues before it. This chain uses TRBV5-1 with TRBJ2-3, with 10 bases that match TRBD1. The germline CDR1 and CDR2 sequences are SGHRS and YFSETQ. Trimming at V came to 7 bases and at J to 6 bases, leaving 11 bases not matched to a gene. This CDR3 spans 15 amino acids. The CDR3 region is CASYALWDRGDTQYF. The DNA read from the CDR3 is TGCGCCAGCTATGCGCTATGGGACAGGGGTGATACG.

This clone was recorded many times. The DNA ends 3 residues before the CDR3 does, and the rest of the CDR3 is filled in from the germline J gene. The chain recombines TRBV5-6 with TRBJ1-4; possibly TRBD1 for D (6 bases). Per germline, CDR1 SGHDT and CDR2 YYEEEE. Trimming pared 4 bases from V and 3 bases from J, leaving 13 bases between. This CDR3 has 15 residues. CDR3 in amino acids: CASSGGGTANEKLFF. CDR3 bases read: TGTGCCAGCAGCGGGGGGGGCACAGCTAATGAAAAA. Full variable domain (missing parts from reference TRBV5-6 and TRBJ1-4): DAGVTQSPTHLIKTRGQQVTLRCSPKSGHDTVSWYQQALGQGPQFIFQYYEEEERQRGNFPDRFSGHQFPNYSSELNVNALLLGDSALYLCASSGGGTANEKLFFGSGTQLSVL.

This clone has at least ten counts. Read sequence stops 3 residues before the CDR3 end, and the germline J gene provides the missing end. The chain uses TRBV7-3 and TRBJ1-1; TRBD1 is a possible D gene (6 bases). CDR3 length: 14 amino acids. V lost 5 bases and J 1 base, leaving 11 bases between the germline ends. The germline V gene encodes CDR1 SGHTA and CDR2 FQGTGA. The covered CDR3 bases are TGTGCCAGCAGCAAGGGACATTCGAACACTGAA. Its translation is CASSKGHSNTE. The CDR3 reads in full as CASSKGHSNTEAFF. Complete variable domain (other parts from reference TRBV7-3 and TRBJ1-1): GAGVSQTPSNKVTEKGKYVELRCDPISGHTALYWYRQSLGQGPEFLIYFQGTGAADDSGLPNDRFFAVRPEGSVSTLKIQRTERGDSAVYLCASSKGHSNTEAFFGQGTRLTVV.

As to this clone: The CDR3 end falls 3 residues outside the read, so it is completed with the germline J gene. The V gene is TRBV29-1, the J gene TRBJ1-2; TRBD1 matches at 7 bases. The V gene end was trimmed by 5 bases and the J gene end by 4 bases; junction bases not matched to a gene: 13. This CDR3 has 15 residues. Germline V gene data show CDR1 as SQVTM and CDR2 as ANQGSEA. The sequenced CDR3 bases are TGCAGCGTTTATTCAACAGGGGAGAAGTTCTATGGC. It yields the protein CSVYSTGEKFYG. The whole CDR3 sequence reads CSVYSTGEKFYGYTF. The full variable domain, with the rest looked up from reference TRBV29-1 and TRBJ1-2, is SAVISQKPSRDICQRGTSLTIQCQVDSQVTMMFWYRQQPGQSLTLIATANQGSEATYESGFVIDKFPISRPNLTFSTLTVSNMSPEDSSIYLCSVYSTGEKFYGYTFGSGTRLTVV.

This clone was counted between two and nine times. The CDR3 end lies 3 residues beyond the end of the read and is filled in from the germline J gene. J is TRBJ1-2 and V is TRBV19; 12 bases match TRBD1. The CDR3 is 15 amino acids. In germline, CDR1 is LNHDA, CDR2 SQIVND (reference sequence). Here the CDR3 reads CASSTGTGGIDDYTF. CDR3 bases read: TGTGCCAGTAGTACCGGGACAGGGGGCATCGATGAC.

This clone was recorded many times. The read halts 3 residues ahead of the CDR3 end, with the missing end drawn from the germline J gene. The chain employs TRBV10-3 and TRBJ1-2; TRBD1 matches at 8 bases. Germline CDR1 reads ENHRY; CDR2 reads SYGVKD. The CDR3 loop spans 16 amino acids. Trimming cost V 4 bases and J 0 bases; bases outside gene matches: 7. The CDR3 DNA, read in part, is TGTGCCATCAGTGCGGCAGGGGGCCATTCTAACTATGGC. As protein: CAISAAGGHSNYG. The complete CDR3 protein is CAISAAGGHSNYGYTF.

This clone was observed many times. Read coverage stops 3 residues before the CDR3 terminus; the germline J gene supplies the remainder. The chain combines TRBV7-3 with TRBJ2-2; no clear D gene. The CDR3 totals 15 residues. Germline V gene lookup returns CDR1 SGHTA and CDR2 FQGTGA. Trimming removed 3 bases at V and 1 base at J, with 9 bases between. The CDR3 spells CASSFQAGNTGELFF. The CDR3 bases that were read are TGTGCCAGCAGCTTCCAGGCCGGGAACACCGGGGAG.

The sample holds many counts of this clone. The read finishes 3 residues shy of the CDR3 end, and the germline J gene is used to complete it. The gene calls are TRBV6-1 and TRBJ2-1; D call uncertain. V dropped 4 bases and J dropped 1 base, with 11 bases sitting between them. CDR1 is MNHNS, CDR2 SASEGT, per germline. CDR3 length equals 15 residues. The sequenced CDR3 bases are TGTGCCAGCAGTGTCCAGGTTGGATCCTACAATGAG. Its translation: CASSVQVGSYNE. The entire CDR3 reads CASSVQVGSYNEQFF.

This clone was detected many times. The CDR3 loop reads CAWAGLEEKLFF. CDR3 bases read: TGTGCCTGGGCGGGACTGGAAGAAAAG. The chain combines TRBV30 with TRBJ2-2; possibly TRBD2 for D (6 bases). The CDR3 end is not reached by the read, which stops 3 residues before it; the germline J gene fills it in. CDR1 and CDR2 from the germline V gene are GTSNPN and SVGIG (reference sequence). The CDR3 spans 12 residues.

This clone was seen repeatedly, ten times or more. The CDR3 end falls 3 residues outside the read, so it is completed with the germline J gene. The rearrangement links TRBV20-1 to TRBJ2-3; D is unclear. V was clipped by 3 bases and J by 1 base, with 8 bases between them. Germline V gene lookup returns CDR1 DFQATT and CDR2 SNEGSKA (reference sequence). This CDR3 is 13 amino acids long. The sequenced CDR3 bases are TGCAGTGCTAGGTTCCCTCGCACAGATACG. Protein: CSARFPRTDT. The whole CDR3 protein is CSARFPRTDTQYF.

This clone was seen many times. The CDR3 extends 3 residues past the end of the read, so its final part is completed from the germline J gene. The rearrangement uses TRBV5-1 and TRBJ2-1, with TRBD2 matching 12 bases. The V gene end was trimmed by 3 bases and the J gene end by 0 bases; junction bases not matched to a gene: 7. From germline, CDR1 is SGHRS and CDR2 YFSETQ. The CDR3 has 18 residues. The CDR3 DNA, read in part, is TGCGCCAGCAGCTGGGGACTAGCGGGTTTCTTCTCCTACAATGAG. It yields the protein CASSWGLAGFFSYNE. The CDR3, in full, reads CASSWGLAGFFSYNEQFF. The full variable domain, in which reference TRBV5-1 and TRBJ2-1 provide the parts outside the CDR3, is KAGVTQTPRYLIKTRGQQVTLSCSPISGHRSVSWYQQTPGQGLQFLFEYFSETQRNKGNFPGRFSGRQFSNSRSEMNVSTLELGDSALYLCASSWGLAGFFSYNEQFFGPGTRLTVL.

This clone was picked up many times. CDR3 DNA, as far as it was read: TGCGCCAGCAGCTTTGCGGGAGGGCAGAACAATGAG. Its translation: CASSFAGGQNNE. The entire CDR3 protein is CASSFAGGQNNEQFF. The chain couples TRBV5-1 to TRBJ2-1, with 9 bases fitting TRBD2. The read halts 3 residues ahead of the CDR3 end, with the missing end drawn from the germline J gene. Germline trimming cut 2 bases from V and 5 bases from J; bases unmatched to any gene: 5. The CDR3 sequence is 15 residues long. Germline V lookup: CDR1 SGHRS, CDR2 YFSETQ.

A few counts support this clone. The read ends 3 residues shy of where the CDR3 ends; the end is completed using the germline J gene. The gene calls are TRBV2 and TRBJ1-1, with D hard to call. V was trimmed by 4 bases and J by 3 bases, leaving 9 bases between them. The length of the CDR3 is 13 residues. In germline, CDR1 is SNHLY, CDR2 FYNNEI. The sequenced part of the CDR3 DNA is TGTGCCAGCAGTGCCGGTAGGGACACTGAA. Its translation: CASSAGRDTE. The CDR3 in full is CASSAGRDTEAFF.

This clone has at least ten counts. The CDR3 extends 3 residues past the end of the read, so its final part is completed from the germline J gene. This rearrangement joins TRBV6-1 to TRBJ1-2; no definite D call. V lost 2 bases and J 0 bases, leaving 7 bases between the germline ends. Germline V gene lookup returns CDR1 MNHNS and CDR2 SASEGT. The length of the CDR3 is 14 residues. CDR3 in amino acids: CASSERHTNYGYTF. The sequenced part of the CDR3 DNA is TGTGCCAGCAGTGAAAGGCATACTAACTATGGC.

This clone was recorded many times. The read ends 3 residues shy of where the CDR3 ends; the end is completed using the germline J gene. The rearrangement uses TRBV20-1 and TRBJ2-2, with 8 bases fitting TRBD2. The CDR3 extends over 15 amino acids. The germline gives CDR1 DFQATT, CDR2 SNEGSKA (reference sequence). Trimming took 2 bases from V and 5 from J; bases not matched to a gene: 7. CDR3 sequence reads: CSARSRTSRTGELFF. The CDR3 bases that were read are TGCAGTGCTAGATCCCGGACTAGCAGGACCGGGGAG.

This clone was recorded at least ten times. From the germline J gene comes the end of the CDR3, since the read stops 3 residues before it. The V and J genes are TRBV20-1 and TRBJ1-1; tentative D call: TRBD1 (5 bases). The CDR3 has 13 amino acids. Trimming took 3 bases from V and 3 from J, leaving 11 bases between them. Germline values: CDR1 DFQATT, CDR2 SNEGSKA (reference sequence). The CDR3 bases that were read are TGCAGTGCTAGTCCAGGAGGGGACACTGAA. Translation: CSASPGGDTE. The CDR3, in full, reads CSASPGGDTEAFF.

This clone was counted ten times or more. The covered CDR3 bases are TGTGCCAGCAGCTTGACAGACCAAGAGACC. It encodes CASSLTDQET. The entire CDR3 sequence reads CASSLTDQETQYF. The chain is built from TRBV5-4 and TRBJ2-5; no firm D call. The read comes to an end 3 residues before the CDR3 does, leaving the germline J gene to fill in the end. Deletions cut 1 base from V and 0 bases from J, with 4 bases between. From germline, CDR1 is SGHNT and CDR2 YYREEE (reference sequence). The CDR3 spans 13 residues.

This clone was observed at least ten times. The read is 3 residues too short to cover the CDR3 end, so that end is filled in from the germline J gene. The chain employs TRBV20-1 and TRBJ2-1; 10 bases are a match to TRBD2. The J segment lost 8 bases and the V segment lost 4 bases, leaving 17 bases of the junction unmatched. The CDR3 runs to 17 residues. Germline V lookup: CDR1 DFQATT, CDR2 SNEGSKA (reference sequence). Incomplete CDR3 DNA: TGCAGTGCTACTTTTAGGTCTCTAGCGGGAGATATCGATGAG. It specifies CSATFRSLAGDIDE. In full, the CDR3 is CSATFRSLAGDIDEQFF.

This clone occurred many times. The read halts 3 residues ahead of the CDR3 end, with the missing end drawn from the germline J gene. The chain has TRBV6-2 or TRBV6-3 and TRBJ2-3; TRBD2 might be the D (6 bases). V lost 3 bases, J lost 1 base, and 11 bases lay in between. CDR1 is MNHEY and CDR2 is SVGEGT in the germline V gene. The CDR3 has 15 residues. The covered CDR3 bases are TGTGCCAGCAGTTATGGGGCTAGCGGCACAGATACG. Translated: CASSYGASGTDT. The complete CDR3 reads CASSYGASGTDTQYF.

This clone came up many times. The read halts 3 residues ahead of the CDR3 end, with the missing end drawn from the germline J gene. This chain links TRBV30 with TRBJ1-5, with D possibly being TRBD1 (5 bases). Germline V gene sequence: CDR1 GTSNPN, CDR2 SVGIG (reference sequence). The V and J ends lost 0 bases and 7 bases respectively, with 10 bases between them. There are 13 residues in the CDR3. CDR3 DNA, as far as it was read: TGTGCCTGGAGTGTTGAAGGGGCCCAGCCC. It is translated as CAWSVEGAQP. The full CDR3 reads CAWSVEGAQPQHF.

The sample holds many counts of this clone. The part of the CDR3 DNA that was read is TGCAGTGCTACACAGGGGGCCGGGAACACTGAA. Its translation: CSATQGAGNTE. The entire CDR3 reads CSATQGAGNTEAFF. The rearrangement uses TRBV20-1 and TRBJ1-1; 9 nucleotides agree with TRBD1. The CDR3 end is not reached by the read, which stops 3 residues before it; the germline J gene fills it in. There are 14 residues in the CDR3. Germline CDR1 DFQATT, CDR2 SNEGSKA (reference sequence). The trim removed 4 bases at V and 1 base at J, leaving 4 bases unmatched.

To note about this clone: The read terminates 3 residues ahead of where the CDR3 ends, so the germline J gene completes it. The chain is built from TRBV6-1 and TRBJ1-2; no firm D call. This CDR3 has 17 amino acids. CDR1 is MNHNS, CDR2 SASEGT, per germline. CDR3 in amino acids: CASSESEQNIAKNIYTF. The sequenced part of the CDR3 DNA is TGTGCCAGCAGTGAATCCGAGCAAAACATAGCCAAAAACATC.

A few counts support this clone. The read halts 3 residues ahead of the CDR3 end, with the missing end drawn from the germline J gene. The chain links TRBV7-9 to TRBJ1-4; weak D call: TRBD1 (5 bases). Trimming cost V 4 bases and J 8 bases, with 11 bases left between them. CDR3 length: 13 amino acids. The germline V gene has CDR1 SEHNR and CDR2 FQNEAQ (reference sequence). CDR3 bases read: TGTGCCAGCAGCTGGGGCAGAAGCGAAAAA. Protein sequence: CASSWGRSEK. The whole CDR3 region reads CASSWGRSEKLFF. Full variable domain (missing parts from reference TRBV7-9 and TRBJ1-4): DTGVSQNPRHKITKRGQNVTFRCDPISEHNRLYWYRQTLGQGPEFLTYFQNEAQLEKSRLLSDRFSAERPKGSFSTLEIQRTEQGDSAMYLCASSWGRSEKLFFGSGTQLSVL.

This clone was seen repeatedly, ten times or more. The read terminates 3 residues ahead of where the CDR3 ends, so the germline J gene completes it. The V gene is TRBV18, the J gene TRBJ2-7, with 11 bases aligning to TRBD2. The CDR3 has 15 amino acids. After removal of 3 bases from V and 4 bases from J, the junction contained 5 bases not matched to a gene. Germline V gene data show CDR1 as KGHSH and CDR2 as LQKENI. The part of the CDR3 DNA that was read is TGTGCCAGCTCACCCCCGGGACTAGCGGATTACGAG. Translating gives CASSPPGLADYE. The CDR3 in its entirety is CASSPPGLADYEQYF.

This clone was counted many times. The missing CDR3 end, 3 residues past where the read stops, is filled in from the germline J gene. The gene calls are TRBV18 and TRBJ1-2, with D unresolved. V dropped 2 bases and J dropped 5 bases, with 6 bases sitting between them. This CDR3 comprises 12 residues. Germline values: CDR1 KGHSH, CDR2 LQKENI. The part of the CDR3 DNA that was read is TGTGCCAGCTCACCAGCGGAATATGGC. This sequence encodes CASSPAEYG. The complete CDR3 protein is CASSPAEYGYTF.

This clone was seen many times. CDR3 region: CASSPPGLAGGGGYEQYF. The CDR3 bases that were read are TGTGCCAGCAGCCCCCCAGGACTAGCGGGAGGTGGGGGGTACGAG. This chain joins TRBV4-2 and TRBJ2-7; the match to TRBD2 covers 14 bases. The read gets to within 3 residues of the CDR3 end, and the germline J gene fills in the rest. This CDR3 spans 18 amino acids. Germline V CDR1 and CDR2: LGHNA, YNFKEQ. Trimming took 4 bases from V and 4 from J; bases not matched to a gene: 12.

The sample holds a few counts of this clone. Compared with germline, one end of the junction differs, possibly owing to a read error. The CDR3 end falls 3 residues outside the read, so it is completed with the germline J gene. V gene TRBV7-2 combines with J gene TRBJ1-5; 8 bases map to TRBD1. The germline gives CDR1 SGHTA, CDR2 FQGNSA. The CDR3 runs to 15 residues. CDR3 DNA (partial): TGTGCCAACAGCTTAGCAGGGGGCTTTTTTCAGCCC. The encoded protein is CANSLAGGFFQP. The full-length CDR3 reads as CANSLAGGFFQPQHF.